This TCR beta chain was captured in a study of response to subunit inactivated influenza vaccine. Study-wide results and caveats: With each seasonal influenza vaccination, the authors suggested, few new T cells are recruited.

Remarks on this clonotype: Antigen specificity is unknown.

Germline trimming cut 3 bases from V and 7 bases from J; bases unmatched to any gene: 11. This CDR3 has 14 residues. Per germline, CDR1 DFQATT and CDR2 SNEGSKA (reference sequence). TCRdb passed the RT-PCR reads through MiXCR, listing each CDR3 protein once. The table has roughly 550,000 distinct CDR3 sequences, under 30% seen once. These data were also filed under a second study, of T cells expressing NK-cell markers. According to that study: Beta-chain TCR cDNA was generated via 5'RACE template switching with UMIs. There were seven HCMV-seropositive donors and one seronegative donor among the eight sequenced. In roughly 6 donors, dominant CD3+CD56+NKG2C+ clones formed about 1.0-7.5% of CD8+ cells. Once again these clonotypes came out on top in the CD3+CD56-NKG2C+ fraction of a few donors.

The specimen comprised CD4+ T cells sorted from PBMCs, sampled 11 to 12 days after vaccination. The sequence came from a middle-aged man who received an inactivated influenza vaccine. The rearrangement uses TRBV20-1 and TRBJ1-1; 7 bases are a match to TRBD1. CDR3 in amino acids: CSARITGERNEAFF. In nucleotides, the CDR3 is TGCAGTGCTAGGATCACAGGGGAGCGGAATGAAGCTTTCTTT.